This TCR beta chain was profiled in a study of cytomegalovirus exposure and HLA in healthy donors. With regard to this clone: Its antigen is still unknown.

The CDR3 length is 13 residues. Looked up from germline, CDR1 is SGHNT and CDR2 is YYREEE (reference sequence). Trimming shortened V by 4 bases and J by 5 bases, and 12 bases separated the two germline ends. In the PCR, 60 Vbeta and 13 Jbeta primers were used. Measured with immunoSEQ multiplex PCR; TCRdb has only the in-frame clones, and not every one. In the table there are 150,000 to 200,000 clones, 81% of which are singletons. Findings and caveats of the study: Reports state that TCR beta sequences accurately predicted most subjects' HLA-A and HLA-B alleles. What a later analysis reportedly showed was that an Asian-associated ancestry cluster had fewer N-insertions than the roughly 700-donor mean.

This rearrangement joins TRBV5-4 to TRBJ2-5; tentatively, D is TRBD2 (5 bases). This sequence was found in a man in his forties or fifties in good health and CMV-seropositive. Sequencing used PBMCs. The CDR3 protein is CASSPPAGETQYF. The CDR3 DNA follows: TGTGCCAGCAGCCCCCCGGCGGGTGAGACCCAGTACTTC. The whole variable domain, filled in from reference TRBV5-4 and TRBJ2-5, reads ETGVTQSPTHLIKTRGQQVTLRCSSQSGHNTVSWYQQALGQGPQFIFQYYREEENGRGNFPPRFSGLQFPNYSSELNVNALELDDSALYLCASSPPAGETQYFGPGTRLLVL.